These 21 T cell receptor beta chains came from one sample sequenced in a study of T cells expressing NK-cell markers. TCRdb reprocessed the 5' RACE reads, keeping one entry per CDR3 protein, no DNA. The sample table sets out roughly 300,000 distinct CDR3 sequences. Sequencing was carried out using blood T cells: a sorted CD56 or NKG2C T cell subset, CD4+ or CD8+ T cells, or bulk PBMC T cells (not recorded which). Every receptor here comes from a woman between 18 and 75 years old in good health.

V usage is TRBV6-5 and J usage is TRBJ1-2; TCRdb outputs TRBD1, but without DNA this stays unchecked. Germline CDR1 and CDR2: MNHEY and SVGAGI. The CDR3 runs to 13 residues. CDR3 region: CASSYSTGMGYTF.

V usage is TRBV7-8 and J usage is TRBJ2-5; TCRdb lists TRBD1, though no DNA is available to test this call. Germline V CDR1 and CDR2: SGHVS, FQNEAQ. CDR3 length: 14 amino acids. The CDR3 protein is CASTPGHDQETQYF.

V gene TRBV4-1 combines with J gene TRBJ1-1; lacking DNA, the TRBD1 call made by TCRdb goes unchecked. The CDR3 consists of 14 residues. Per the germline V gene, CDR1 is MGHRA and CDR2 is YSYEKL. Here the CDR3 reads CASRRGTENTEAFF.

The chain recombines TRBV5-4 with TRBJ2-3. The germline CDR1 and CDR2 sequences are SGHNT and YYREEE (reference sequence). This CDR3 contains 17 residues. CDR3 sequence: CASSLGQQHLSTDTQYF.

The chain links TRBV20-1 to TRBJ2-1. The CDR3 covers 15 residues. From germline, CDR1 is DFQATT and CDR2 SNEGSKA (reference sequence). The CDR3: CSARSIRGSYNEQFF.

The gene calls are TRBV7-8 and TRBJ2-2; TCRdb calls TRBD1, which cannot be checked without DNA. The CDR3 is made up of 16 amino acids. The germline gives CDR1 SGHVS, CDR2 FQNEAQ. The CDR3 reads CASSPDRVGSPGELFF.

The rearrangement joins TRBV20-1 to TRBJ1-3; TCRdb designates TRBD1, a call that cannot be tested without DNA. The CDR3 totals 14 residues. Germline V lookup: CDR1 DFQATT, CDR2 SNEGSKA (reference sequence). CDR3 sequence reads: CSARAGGAGNTIYF.

CDR3 sequence: CASSRALSTDTQYF. This sequence joins TRBV7-2 and TRBJ2-3; TCRdb reports TRBD1, a call that lacks DNA to check it against. The V gene's germline CDR1 is SGHTA and CDR2 FQGNSA. This CDR3 contains 14 residues.

The gene calls are TRBV29-1 and TRBJ2-5; checking the TCRdb D call of TRBD1 is not possible without DNA. The V gene's germline CDR1 is SQVTM and CDR2 ANQGSEA. The CDR3 length is 12 residues. The CDR3 reads CSFHGGQETQYF.

The chain joins TRBV20-1 to TRBJ2-2; as DNA is missing, the TRBD1 call by TCRdb cannot be tested. CDR1 and CDR2 (germline): DFQATT, SNEGSKA (reference sequence). The CDR3 length is 13 residues. CDR3 in amino acids: CSARGGLAGELFF.

The J gene is TRBJ1-5, the V gene TRBV4-3. The CDR3 covers 16 residues. Germline V gene sequence: CDR1 LGHNA, CDR2 YSLEER. The CDR3 here is CASSQGGRAGNQPQHF.

The chain recombines TRBV5-4 with TRBJ2-3; TCRdb designates TRBD2, a call that cannot be tested without DNA. CDR3 length: 15 residues. The germline V gene encodes CDR1 SGHNT and CDR2 YYREEE (reference sequence). The CDR3 here is CASSSGTSGKDTQYF.

The V call is TRBV6-1, the J call TRBJ2-7; TCRdb names TRBD2, which stays unverified in the absence of DNA. This CDR3 contains 13 residues. Germline CDR1 and CDR2: MNHNS and SASEGT. CDR3 sequence reads: CASTRGTSHEQYF.

J is TRBJ2-6 and V is TRBV20-1; there is no DNA to check the TCRdb D call of TRBD2. The length of the CDR3 is 16 residues. The V gene's germline CDR1 is DFQATT and CDR2 SNEGSKA (reference sequence). This CDR3 reads CSAPPKGNPGANVLTF.

The chain employs TRBV20-1 and TRBJ1-6; the D call of TRBD1 rests on TCRdb alone, since no DNA is present to check it. The CDR3 totals 15 residues. Per germline, CDR1 DFQATT and CDR2 SNEGSKA (reference sequence). CDR3 loop: CSARALDRDNSPLHF.

The gene calls are TRBV5-8 and TRBJ2-7; TCRdb picks TRBD1, but there is no DNA to check that call. The CDR3 is made up of 14 amino acids. The germline V gene encodes CDR1 SGHTS and CDR2 YDEGEE. The CDR3 spells CASSRRGRGDEQYF.

The chain couples TRBV5-5 to TRBJ2-3. The CDR3 is 12 amino acids. Germline V gives CDR1 SGHKS, CDR2 YYEKEE (reference sequence). CDR3 amino acids: CASSSLADTQYF.

The chain joins TRBV6-6 to TRBJ1-2. This CDR3 is 13 amino acids long. Germline CDR1 and CDR2: MNHNY and SVGAGI (reference sequence). The CDR3 sequence: CASNTLEDYGYTF.

This chain connects TRBV6-5 to TRBJ2-1. This CDR3 region has 16 residues. Germline V gene data show CDR1 as MNHEY and CDR2 as SVGAGI. CDR3: CASRLAWGSSYNEQFF.

The chain is built from TRBV4-2 and TRBJ2-1. The CDR3 has 17 amino acids. Germline V gives CDR1 LGHNA, CDR2 YNFKEQ. The chain's CDR3 is CASSQDLGTRSYNEQFF.

V and J are TRBV5-1 and TRBJ1-5; absent DNA, TCRdb's TRBD1 call cannot be checked. The CDR3 extends over 15 amino acids. CDR1 and CDR2 (germline): SGHRS, YFSETQ. The CDR3 region is CASSVDSRSNQPQHF.